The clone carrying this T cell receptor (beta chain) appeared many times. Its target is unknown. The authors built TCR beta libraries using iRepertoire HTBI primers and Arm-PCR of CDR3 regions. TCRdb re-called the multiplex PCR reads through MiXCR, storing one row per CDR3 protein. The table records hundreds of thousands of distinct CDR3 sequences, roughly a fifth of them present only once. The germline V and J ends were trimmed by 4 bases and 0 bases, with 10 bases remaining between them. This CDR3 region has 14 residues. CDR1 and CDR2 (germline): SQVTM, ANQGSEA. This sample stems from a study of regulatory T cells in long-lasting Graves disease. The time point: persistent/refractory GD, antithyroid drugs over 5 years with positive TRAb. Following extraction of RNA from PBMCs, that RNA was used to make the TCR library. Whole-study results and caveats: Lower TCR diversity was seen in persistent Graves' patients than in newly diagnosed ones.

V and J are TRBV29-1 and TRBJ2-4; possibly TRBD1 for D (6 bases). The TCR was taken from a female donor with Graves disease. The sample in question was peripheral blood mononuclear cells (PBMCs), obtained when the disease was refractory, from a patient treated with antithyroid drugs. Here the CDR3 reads CSVGDRLAKNIQYF. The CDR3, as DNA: TGCAGCGTTGGAGACAGGCTAGCCAAAAACATTCAGTACTTC.